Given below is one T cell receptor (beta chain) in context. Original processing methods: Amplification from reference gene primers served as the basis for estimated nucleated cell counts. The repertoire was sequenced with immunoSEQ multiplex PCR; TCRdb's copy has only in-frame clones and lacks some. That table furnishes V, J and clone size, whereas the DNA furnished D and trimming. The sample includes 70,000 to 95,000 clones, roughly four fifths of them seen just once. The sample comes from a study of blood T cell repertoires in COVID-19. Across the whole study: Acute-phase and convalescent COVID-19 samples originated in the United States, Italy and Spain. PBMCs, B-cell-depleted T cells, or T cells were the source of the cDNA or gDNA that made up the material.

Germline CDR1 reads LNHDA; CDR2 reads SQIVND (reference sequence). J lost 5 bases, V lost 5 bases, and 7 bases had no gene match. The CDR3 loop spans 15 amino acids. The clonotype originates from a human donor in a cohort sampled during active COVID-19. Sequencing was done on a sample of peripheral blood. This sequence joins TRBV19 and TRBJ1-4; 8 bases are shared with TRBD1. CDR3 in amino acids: CASSRRTGPNEKLFF. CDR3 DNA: TGTGCCAGTAGTCGAAGGACAGGGCCGAATGAAAAACTGTTTTTT.